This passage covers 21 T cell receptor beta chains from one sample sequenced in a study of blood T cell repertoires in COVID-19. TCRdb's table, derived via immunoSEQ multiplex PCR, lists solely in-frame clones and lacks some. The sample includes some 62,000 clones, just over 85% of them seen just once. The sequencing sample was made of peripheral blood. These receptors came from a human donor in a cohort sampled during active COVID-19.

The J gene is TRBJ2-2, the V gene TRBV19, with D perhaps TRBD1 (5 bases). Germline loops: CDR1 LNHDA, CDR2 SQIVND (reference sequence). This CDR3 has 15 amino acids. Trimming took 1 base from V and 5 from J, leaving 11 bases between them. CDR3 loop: CASSIGRQRTGELFF. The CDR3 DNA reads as TGTGCCAGTAGTATAGGCAGACAGAGAACCGGGGAGCTGTTTTTT.

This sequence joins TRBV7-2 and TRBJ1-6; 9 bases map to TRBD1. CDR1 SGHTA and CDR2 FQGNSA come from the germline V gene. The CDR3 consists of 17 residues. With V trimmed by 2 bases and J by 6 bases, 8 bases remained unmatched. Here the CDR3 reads CASSLSIQGASNSPLHF. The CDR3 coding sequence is TGTGCCAGCAGCTTAAGTATACAGGGGGCGTCTAATTCACCCCTCCACTTT. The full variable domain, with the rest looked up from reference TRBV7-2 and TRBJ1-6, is GAGVSQSPSNKVTEKGKDVELRCDPISGHTALYWYRQSLGQGLEFLIYFQGNSAPDKSGLPSDRFSAERTGGSVSTLTIQRTQQEDSAVYLCASSLSIQGASNSPLHFGNGTRLTVT.

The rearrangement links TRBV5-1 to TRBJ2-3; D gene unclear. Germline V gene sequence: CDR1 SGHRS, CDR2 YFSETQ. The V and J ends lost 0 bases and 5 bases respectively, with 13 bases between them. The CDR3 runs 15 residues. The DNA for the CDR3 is TGCGCCAGCAGCTTGGCGGGTACTCCAGAAGATACGCAGTATTTT. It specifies CASSLAGTPEDTQYF.

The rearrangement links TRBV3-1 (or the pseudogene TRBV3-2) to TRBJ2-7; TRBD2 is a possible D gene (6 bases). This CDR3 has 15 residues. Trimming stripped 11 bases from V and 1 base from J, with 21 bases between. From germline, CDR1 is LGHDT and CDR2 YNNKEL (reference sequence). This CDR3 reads CAARGGAGTSYEQYF. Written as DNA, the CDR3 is TGTGCCGCGCGGGGTGGGGCAGGGACTTCCTACGAGCAGTACTTC.

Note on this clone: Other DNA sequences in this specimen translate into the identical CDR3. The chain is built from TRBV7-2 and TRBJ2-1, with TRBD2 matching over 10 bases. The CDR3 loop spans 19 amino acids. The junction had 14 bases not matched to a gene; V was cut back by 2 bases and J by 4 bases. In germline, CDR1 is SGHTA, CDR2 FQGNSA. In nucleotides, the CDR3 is TGTGCCAGCAGCTTACGGGCTAGCGGGGGACCGATACAATACAATGAGCAGTTCTTC. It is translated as CASSLRASGGPIQYNEQFF.

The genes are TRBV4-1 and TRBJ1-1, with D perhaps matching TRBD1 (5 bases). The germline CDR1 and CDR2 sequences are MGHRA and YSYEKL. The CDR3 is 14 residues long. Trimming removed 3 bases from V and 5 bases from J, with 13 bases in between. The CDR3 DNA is TGCGCCAGCAGCCAGACCAGGGTCGGGACTGAAGCTTTCTTT. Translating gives CASSQTRVGTEAFF.

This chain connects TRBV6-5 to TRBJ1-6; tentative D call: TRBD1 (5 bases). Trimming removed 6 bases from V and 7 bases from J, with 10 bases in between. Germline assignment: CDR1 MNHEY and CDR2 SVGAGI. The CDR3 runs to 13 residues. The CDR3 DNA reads TGTGCCAGCAGGACAGCTGGAAATTCACCCCTCCACTTT. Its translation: CASRTAGNSPLHF.

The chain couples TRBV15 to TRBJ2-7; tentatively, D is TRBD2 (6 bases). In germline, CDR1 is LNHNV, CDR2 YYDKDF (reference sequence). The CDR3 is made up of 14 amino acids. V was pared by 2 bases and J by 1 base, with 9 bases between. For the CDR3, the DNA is TGTGCCACCAGCAGACAGGGAGGTTCCTACGAGCAGTACTTC. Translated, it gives CATSRQGGSYEQYF.

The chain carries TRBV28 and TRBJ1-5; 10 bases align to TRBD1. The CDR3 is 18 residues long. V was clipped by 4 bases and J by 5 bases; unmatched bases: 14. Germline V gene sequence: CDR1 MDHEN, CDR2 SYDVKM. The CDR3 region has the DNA TGTGCCAGCAGTTCCGGGACAGGGGCCCTGTTAGGAGATCAGCCCCAGCATTTT. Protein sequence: CASSSGTGALLGDQPQHF.

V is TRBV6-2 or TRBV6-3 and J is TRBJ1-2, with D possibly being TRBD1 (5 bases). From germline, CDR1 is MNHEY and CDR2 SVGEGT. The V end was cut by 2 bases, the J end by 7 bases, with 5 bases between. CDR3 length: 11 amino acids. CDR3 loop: CASSYRGGYTF. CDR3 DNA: TGTGCCAGCAGTTACAGGGGTGGCTACACCTTC.

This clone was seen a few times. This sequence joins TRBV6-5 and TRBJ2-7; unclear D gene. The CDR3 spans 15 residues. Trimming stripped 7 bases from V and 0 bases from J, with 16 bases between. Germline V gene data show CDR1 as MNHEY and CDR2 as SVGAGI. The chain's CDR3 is CASKYKVVSSYEQYF. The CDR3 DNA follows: TGTGCCAGCAAATATAAAGTGGTTAGCTCCTACGAGCAGTACTTC.

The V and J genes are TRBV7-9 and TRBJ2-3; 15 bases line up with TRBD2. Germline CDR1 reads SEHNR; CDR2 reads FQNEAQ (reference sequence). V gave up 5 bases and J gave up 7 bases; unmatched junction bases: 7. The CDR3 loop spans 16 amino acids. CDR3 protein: CASSGRGLAGGNTQYF. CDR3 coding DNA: TGTGCCAGCAGCGGCAGGGGACTAGCGGGAGGAAATACGCAGTATTTT.

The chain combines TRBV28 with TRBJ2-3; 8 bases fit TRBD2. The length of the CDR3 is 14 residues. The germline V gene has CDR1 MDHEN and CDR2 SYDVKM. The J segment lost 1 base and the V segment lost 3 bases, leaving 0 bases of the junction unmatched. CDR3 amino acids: CASSLTSGTDTQYF. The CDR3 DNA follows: TGTGCCAGCAGTTTGACTAGCGGCACAGATACGCAGTATTTT.

CDR3 sequence: CASGQEYYGYTF. The CDR3, as DNA: TGTGCCAGCGGGCAGGAATACTATGGCTACACCTTC. The V call is TRBV7-9, the J call TRBJ1-2; no reliable D call. With 8 bases removed from V and 3 bases from J, the gap between germline ends came to 10 bases. CDR1 and CDR2 (germline): SEHNR, FQNEAQ (reference sequence). CDR3 length equals 12 residues.

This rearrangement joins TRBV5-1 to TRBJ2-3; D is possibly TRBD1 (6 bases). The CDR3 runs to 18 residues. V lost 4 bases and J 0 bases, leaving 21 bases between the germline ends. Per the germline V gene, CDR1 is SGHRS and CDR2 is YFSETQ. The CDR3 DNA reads TGCGCCAGCAGCAGTACTGCCACAGGGACCTCTAGCACAGATACGCAGTATTTT. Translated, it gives CASSSTATGTSSTDTQYF.

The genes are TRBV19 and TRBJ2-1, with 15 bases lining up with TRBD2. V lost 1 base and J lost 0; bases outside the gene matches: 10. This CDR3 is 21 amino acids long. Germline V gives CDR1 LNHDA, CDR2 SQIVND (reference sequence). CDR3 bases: TGTGCCAGTAGTATAGGAGGACTAGCGGGGGGGCTACCGGGCTCCTACAATGAGCAGTTCTTC. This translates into CASSIGGLAGGLPGSYNEQFF.

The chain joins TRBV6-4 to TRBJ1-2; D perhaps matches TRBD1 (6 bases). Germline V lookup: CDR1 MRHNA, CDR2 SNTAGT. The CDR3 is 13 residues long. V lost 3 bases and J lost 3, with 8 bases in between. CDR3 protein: CASSEYRDYGYTF. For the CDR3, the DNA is TGTGCCAGCAGTGAGTACAGGGACTATGGCTACACCTTC.

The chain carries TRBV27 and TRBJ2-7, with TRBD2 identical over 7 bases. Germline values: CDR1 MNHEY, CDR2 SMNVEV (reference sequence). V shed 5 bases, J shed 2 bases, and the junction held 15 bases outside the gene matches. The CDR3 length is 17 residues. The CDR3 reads CASSVLIPTGGTYEQYF. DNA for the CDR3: TGTGCCAGCAGTGTGTTGATCCCTACGGGAGGCACCTACGAGCAGTACTTC.

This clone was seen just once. CDR3: CASRYIYHNEQFF. In DNA form, the CDR3 reads TGCGCCAGCAGATACATATACCACAATGAGCAGTTCTTC. The chain combines TRBV5-1 with TRBJ2-1; D uncertain. V lost 5 bases and J lost 5, with 11 bases in between. The CDR3 has 13 residues. CDR1 and CDR2 from the germline V gene are SGHRS and YFSETQ.

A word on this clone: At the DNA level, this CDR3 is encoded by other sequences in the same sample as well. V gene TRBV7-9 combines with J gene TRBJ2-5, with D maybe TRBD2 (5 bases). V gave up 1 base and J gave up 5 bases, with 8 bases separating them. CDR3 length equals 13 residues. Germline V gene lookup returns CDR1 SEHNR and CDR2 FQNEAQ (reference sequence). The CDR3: CASSLGGGETQYF. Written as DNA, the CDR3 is TGTGCCAGCAGCTTAGGCGGCGGGGAGACCCAGTACTTC.

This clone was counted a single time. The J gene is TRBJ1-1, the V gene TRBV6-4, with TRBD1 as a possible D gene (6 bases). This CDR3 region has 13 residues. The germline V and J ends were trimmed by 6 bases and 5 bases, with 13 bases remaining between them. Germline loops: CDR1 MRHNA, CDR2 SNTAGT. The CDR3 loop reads CASSLGTSTEAFF. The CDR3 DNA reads TGTGCCAGCAGCCTAGGGACATCGACTGAAGCTTTCTTT.